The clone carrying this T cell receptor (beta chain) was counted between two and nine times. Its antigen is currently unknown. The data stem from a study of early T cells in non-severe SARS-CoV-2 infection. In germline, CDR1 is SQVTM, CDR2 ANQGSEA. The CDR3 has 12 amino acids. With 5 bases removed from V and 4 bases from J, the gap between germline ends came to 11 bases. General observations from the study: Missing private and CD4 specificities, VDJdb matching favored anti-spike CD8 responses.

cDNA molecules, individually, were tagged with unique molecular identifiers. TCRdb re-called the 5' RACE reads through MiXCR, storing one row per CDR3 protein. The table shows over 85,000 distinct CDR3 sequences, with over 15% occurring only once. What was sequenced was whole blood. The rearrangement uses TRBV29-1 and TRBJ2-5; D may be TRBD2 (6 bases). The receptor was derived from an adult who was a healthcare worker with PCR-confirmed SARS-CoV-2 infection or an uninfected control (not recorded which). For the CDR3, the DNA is TGCAGCGTTCCGGGGGTTTTAGAGACCCAGTACTTC. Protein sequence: CSVPGVLETQYF. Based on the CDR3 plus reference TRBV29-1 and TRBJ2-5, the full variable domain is SAVISQKPSRDICQRGTSLTIQCQVDSQVTMMFWYRQQPGQSLTLIATANQGSEATYESGFVIDKFPISRPNLTFSTLTVSNMSPEDSSIYLCSVPGVLETQYFGPGTRLLVL.